Each of the 32 T cell receptor beta chains below was sequenced from the same sample in a study of OX40 agonist ivuxolimab in advanced cancers. TCRdb's table, derived via immunoSEQ multiplex PCR, lists solely in-frame clones and lacks some. The repertoire holds about 83,000 clones, with approximately 92% as singletons. The material was CD4+ or CD8+ T cells sorted from blood, obtained in a trial of the OX40 agonist ivuxolimab. The receptor set was obtained from an adult with an advanced solid tumor such as melanoma, head and neck, liver or kidney cancer.

V usage is TRBV5-4 and J usage is TRBJ1-1, with 9 bases fitting TRBD1. V shed 6 bases and J 3 bases; nucleotides not matched to a gene: 3. The germline V gene has CDR1 SGHNT and CDR2 YYREEE (reference sequence). This CDR3 comprises 13 residues. The CDR3 spells CASNDRGDTEAFF. CDR3 DNA: TGTGCCAGCAACGACAGGGGGGACACTGAAGCTTTCTTT.

This clone is a singleton in its sample. The chain combines TRBV18 with TRBJ2-3; weak D call: TRBD1 (6 bases). The CDR3 loop spans 17 amino acids. The germline gives CDR1 KGHSH, CDR2 LQKENI. Trimming pared 2 bases from V and 0 bases from J, leaving 15 bases between. The CDR3 region has the DNA TGTGCCAGCTCACCAGGGGGCGGAAGTTCTAGCACAGATACGCAGTATTTT. It codes for CASSPGGGSSSTDTQYF. Looking up the rest from reference TRBV18 and TRBJ2-3 gives the full variable domain: NAGVMQNPRHLVRRRGQEARLRCSPMKGHSHVYWYRQLPEEGLKFMVYLQKENIIDESGMPKERFSAEFPKEGPSILRIQQVVRGDSAAYFCASSPGGGSSSTDTQYFGPGTRLTVL.

The rearrangement links TRBV27 to TRBJ1-1; tentatively, D is TRBD1 (5 bases). CDR1 MNHEY and CDR2 SMNVEV come from the germline V gene (reference sequence). V was cut by 3 bases and J by 4 bases, with 15 bases left in between. The CDR3 extends over 15 amino acids. CDR3 DNA: TGTGCCAGCAGTTTCGTCCGGGGGGTGAGCACTGAAGCTTTCTTT. It is translated as CASSFVRGVSTEAFF.

The chain is built from TRBV11-2 and TRBJ2-2, with D unclear. The germline V gene encodes CDR1 SGHAT and CDR2 FQNNGV. The CDR3 has 14 residues. Trimming stripped 1 base from V and 2 bases from J, with 5 bases between. This chain's CDR3 is CASSLVSNTGELFF. The CDR3 nucleotides read TGTGCCAGCAGCTTAGTTTCTAACACCGGGGAGCTGTTTTTT.

The V call is TRBV7-9, the J call TRBJ2-5; no clear D gene. The J call may be faulty, since TRBJ2-7 better matches the DNA end. CDR3 size: 16 residues. Looked up from germline, CDR1 is SEHNR and CDR2 is FQNEAQ (reference sequence). This chain's CDR3 is CASSLVSTSLLHEQYF. The CDR3 coding sequence is TGTGCCAGCAGCTTAGTGTCCACCAGCCTACTCCACGAGCAGTACTTC.

This chain joins TRBV2 and TRBJ1-6, with D perhaps TRBD1 (5 bases). The V end was cut by 3 bases, the J end by 4 bases, with 19 bases between. The CDR3 runs to 18 residues. Germline V gene sequence: CDR1 SNHLY, CDR2 FYNNEI. The CDR3 DNA follows: TGTGCCAGCAGTGATCTAACTCCCTTGGGGGAGTATAATTCACCCCTCCACTTT. Protein product: CASSDLTPLGEYNSPLHF.

This chain connects TRBV27 to TRBJ1-2, with TRBD1 as a possible D gene (5 bases). Deletions cut 3 bases from V and 3 bases from J, with 11 bases between. Looked up from germline, CDR1 is MNHEY and CDR2 is SMNVEV (reference sequence). The CDR3 has 14 residues. As DNA, the CDR3 is TGTGCCAGCAGTTTTTCGCGGGACTACTATGGCTACACCTTC. Encoded protein: CASSFSRDYYGYTF.

This sequence joins TRBV7-9 and TRBJ2-5; 10 positions match TRBD2. Germline loops: CDR1 SEHNR, CDR2 FQNEAQ (reference sequence). The CDR3 runs 19 residues. V shed 8 bases, J shed 1 base, and the junction held 19 bases outside the gene matches. The DNA of the CDR3 is TGTGCCAGCCGCGAAGAGTGGGCTAGCGGGGGAGGGATCCAAGAGACCCAGTACTTC. Encoded protein: CASREEWASGGGIQETQYF.

The count of this clone is one. The chain employs TRBV9 and TRBJ1-5, with D tentatively TRBD1 (6 bases). Germline CDR1 is SGDLS and CDR2 is YYNGEE. Trimming pared 3 bases from V and 4 bases from J, leaving 14 bases between. This CDR3 contains 15 residues. For the CDR3, the DNA is TGTGCCAGCAGCGCCGACGGGGGCAAAAATCAGCCCCAGCATTTT. Protein: CASSADGGKNQPQHF.

The rearrangement joins TRBV6-5 to TRBJ1-5; D uncertain. The CDR3 loop spans 13 amino acids. V was trimmed by 4 bases and J by 4 bases, leaving 8 bases between them. Germline V gene data show CDR1 as MNHEY and CDR2 as SVGAGI. The CDR3 DNA reads TGTGCCAGCAGTTTTGGGAGAAATCAGCCCCAGCATTTT. Protein product: CASSFGRNQPQHF.

The table lists this clone with a few counts. This rearrangement joins TRBV10-3 to TRBJ1-3; weak D call: TRBD1 (5 bases). This CDR3 has 13 amino acids. Deletions cut 3 bases from V and 4 bases from J, with 7 bases between. The germline gives CDR1 ENHRY, CDR2 SYGVKD. The CDR3 DNA reads TGTGCCATCAGTGAAGGGGTCGGAAACACCATATATTTT. Encoded protein: CAISEGVGNTIYF.

This chain connects TRBV6-6 to TRBJ1-2; possible D gene TRBD1, 5 bases. The V gene's germline CDR1 is MNHNY and CDR2 SVGAGI (reference sequence). The V and J ends lost 6 bases and 5 bases respectively, with 16 bases between them. The CDR3 runs 14 residues. As DNA, the CDR3 is TGTGCCAGCAGCTTGGGACCCGTTCTTTATGGCTACACCTTC. It translates to CASSLGPVLYGYTF.

This clone was seen only once. The chain joins TRBV27 to TRBJ1-4, with D unclear. The CDR3 is made up of 14 amino acids. The ends were cut back, 3 bases at V and 7 bases at J, with 12 bases in the middle. Germline V gives CDR1 MNHEY, CDR2 SMNVEV (reference sequence). CDR3 residues: CASSFSVVAEKLFF. The CDR3, as DNA: TGTGCCAGCAGTTTTTCCGTGGTGGCTGAAAAACTGTTTTTT.

The chain employs TRBV27 and TRBJ2-7, with TRBD1 identical over 7 bases. There are 13 residues in the CDR3. Trimming cost V 5 bases and J 7 bases; bases outside gene matches: 8. Looked up from germline, CDR1 is MNHEY and CDR2 is SMNVEV (reference sequence). The DNA of the CDR3 is TGTGCCAGCAGTCTCGGGACAGCCGCGGAGCAGTACTTC. It translates to CASSLGTAAEQYF.

J is TRBJ2-7 and V is TRBV19, with D maybe TRBD2 (6 bases). Deletions cut 3 bases from V and 4 bases from J, with 16 bases between. Germline CDR1 is LNHDA and CDR2 is SQIVND (reference sequence). The CDR3 covers 15 residues. CDR3 DNA: TGTGCCAGTAGTATTGGGGCAGGAGGGTCGTACGAGCAGTACTTC. It codes for CASSIGAGGSYEQYF.

J is TRBJ1-1 and V is TRBV6-5; D not resolved. Germline CDR1 and CDR2: MNHEY and SVGAGI. V lost 8 bases, J lost 2 bases, and 6 bases lay in between. The CDR3 loop spans 11 amino acids. Here the CDR3 reads CASQRNTEAFF. The CDR3 DNA reads as TGTGCCAGCCAGAGAAACACTGAAGCTTTCTTT.

V usage is TRBV5-4 and J usage is TRBJ2-7, with TRBD1 identical over 9 bases. This CDR3 is built from 17 residues. The germline gives CDR1 SGHNT, CDR2 YYREEE (reference sequence). The ends lost 6 bases at V and 1 base at J; junction bases unmatched: 14. CDR3 sequence: CASTKGQGPSFSYEQYF. The CDR3 nucleotides are TGTGCCAGCACCAAAGGACAGGGGCCGTCCTTTTCCTACGAGCAGTACTTC.

This clone was picked up a small number of times. V is TRBV15 and J is TRBJ2-7; 9 nucleotides match TRBD2. The CDR3 runs 15 residues. Trimming took 1 base from V and 0 from J; bases not matched to a gene: 1. The V gene's germline CDR1 is LNHNV and CDR2 YYDKDF (reference sequence). CDR3 sequence (DNA): TGTGCCACCAGCAGAGCAGCGGGGGGCTCCTACGAGCAGTACTTC. Translating gives CATSRAAGGSYEQYF.

The chain is built from TRBV10-1 and TRBJ2-7; D may be TRBD1 or TRBD2 (5 bases each). The germline V gene has CDR1 WNHNN and CDR2 SYGVQD (reference sequence). The CDR3 runs 14 residues. With 3 bases removed from V and 3 bases from J, the gap between germline ends came to 12 bases. CDR3 in DNA: TGCGCCAGCAGTGATGAGAGGGGAATCTACGAGCAGTACTTC. The encoded protein is CASSDERGIYEQYF.

This clone was observed a single time. This rearrangement joins TRBV6-5 to TRBJ2-1, with 7 bases matching TRBD1. In germline, CDR1 is MNHEY, CDR2 SVGAGI. The CDR3 extends over 13 amino acids. The junction had 6 bases not matched to a gene; V was cut back by 9 bases and J by 4 bases. CDR3 DNA sequence: TGTGCCAGTTCGACAGGGTCATACAATGAGCAGTTCTTC. Translating gives CASSTGSYNEQFF.

This chain uses TRBV5-6 with TRBJ1-6; D is undetermined. Trimming left V 2 bases short and J 5 bases short, with 8 bases between. The CDR3 sequence is 14 residues long. CDR1 SGHDT and CDR2 YYEEEE come from the germline V gene. CDR3 amino acids: CASSFWPDNSPLHF. CDR3 nucleotide sequence: TGTGCCAGCAGCTTTTGGCCCGATAATTCACCCCTCCACTTT.

This chain joins TRBV15 and TRBJ2-7, with 9 bases aligning to TRBD1. The CDR3 contains 14 residues. V was pared by 8 bases and J by 4 bases, with 9 bases of the junction left unmatched. Germline CDR1 and CDR2: LNHNV and YYDKDF (reference sequence). CDR3 in amino acids: CATGGQGISYEQYF. In DNA, the CDR3 is TGTGCCACCGGTGGACAGGGGATTTCTTACGAGCAGTACTTC.

V gene TRBV15 combines with J gene TRBJ2-5, with 8 bases lining up with TRBD2. CDR1 and CDR2 (germline): LNHNV, YYDKDF (reference sequence). The CDR3 is 15 amino acids. V shed 5 bases and J 5 bases; nucleotides not matched to a gene: 10. The CDR3 loop is CATSVSAGESETQYF. For the CDR3, the DNA is TGTGCCACCAGCGTCTCAGCGGGGGAATCCGAGACCCAGTACTTC.

The genes are TRBV11-2 and TRBJ2-2; D not certain. The length of the CDR3 is 12 residues. Trimming removed 11 bases from V and 3 bases from J, with 10 bases in between. CDR1 and CDR2 from the germline V gene are SGHAT and FQNNGV. CDR3: CAGEHDTGELFF. DNA for the CDR3: TGTGCCGGAGAACACGACACCGGGGAGCTGTTTTTT.

This rearrangement joins TRBV14 to TRBJ1-2; 12 nucleotides agree with TRBD1. Germline lookup yields CDR1 SGHDN and CDR2 FVKESK. V lost 4 bases, J lost 1 base, and 7 bases stayed unmatched. There are 17 residues in the CDR3. The CDR3 region has the DNA TGTGCCAGCAGCCCATGGGGACAGGGGGCCGTTAACTATGGCTACACCTTC. Encoded protein: CASSPWGQGAVNYGYTF.

The chain uses TRBV27 and TRBJ1-2; tentatively, D is TRBD1 (5 bases). V was pared by 5 bases and J by 4 bases, with 14 bases between. CDR1 and CDR2 (germline): MNHEY, SMNVEV (reference sequence). The CDR3 consists of 14 residues. CDR3 bases: TGTGCCAGCAGTACCGGGGCAATCGGCTATGGCTACACCTTC. This translates into CASSTGAIGYGYTF.

V gene TRBV21-1 combines with J gene TRBJ2-5; the D call TRBD1 from the table was never checked on the DNA. TRBV21-1 is a pseudogene segment. The CDR3 extends over 17 amino acids. The CDR3 DNA is TGTGCCAGCAGCCACTTAGCCCAGACAGGGGAGGCGGAGACCCAGTACTTC. Translated, it gives CASSHLAQTGEAETQYF.

The rearrangement uses TRBV29-1 and TRBJ1-1; D is unresolved. There are 11 residues in the CDR3. Germline V gives CDR1 SQVTM, CDR2 ANQGSEA. Trimming shortened V by 4 bases and J by 6 bases, and 9 bases separated the two germline ends. CDR3 residues: CSVGGGAEAFF. CDR3 nucleotide sequence: TGCAGCGTTGGGGGTGGGGCTGAAGCTTTCTTT.

The chain recombines TRBV29-1 with TRBJ2-5; D perhaps matches TRBD1 (5 bases). Germline values: CDR1 SQVTM, CDR2 ANQGSEA. With 3 bases removed from V and 0 bases from J, the gap between germline ends came to 20 bases. The CDR3 has 17 amino acids. The CDR3 bases are TGCAGCGTTGAGTCAGGGCCGCTTTTGGGAAACCAAGAGACCCAGTACTTC. Translation gives CSVESGPLLGNQETQYF. The variable domain in full, with the rest retrieved from reference TRBV29-1 and TRBJ2-5, is SAVISQKPSRDICQRGTSLTIQCQVDSQVTMMFWYRQQPGQSLTLIATANQGSEATYESGFVIDKFPISRPNLTFSTLTVSNMSPEDSSIYLCSVESGPLLGNQETQYFGPGTRLLVL.

This chain connects TRBV5-1 to TRBJ1-2; D gene uncertain. This CDR3 region has 15 residues. V lost 1 base and J lost 4, with 14 bases in between. Germline values: CDR1 SGHRS, CDR2 YFSETQ. As DNA, the CDR3 is TGCGCCAGCAGCTTGACGGGAAACTCTTTCTATGGCTACACCTTC. This translates into CASSLTGNSFYGYTF.

The rearrangement uses TRBV14 and TRBJ2-1; 9 bases are a match to TRBD1. V trimming: 8 bases; J trimming: 8 bases; junction bases outside the gene matches: 13. The CDR3 has 15 amino acids. From germline, CDR1 is SGHDN and CDR2 FVKESK. The DNA for the CDR3 is TGTGCCAGCTCGCTAACCGGGACAGGGTTTCATGAGCAGTTCTTC. It codes for CASSLTGTGFHEQFF.

The CDR3 spells CASKVSRGYGYTF. DNA of the CDR3: TGTGCCAGCAAGGTTAGCAGGGGCTATGGCTACACCTTC. This chain connects TRBV28 to TRBJ1-2; D perhaps matches TRBD1 (6 bases). The V end was cut by 7 bases, the J end by 4 bases, with 13 bases between. CDR1 and CDR2 (germline): MDHEN, SYDVKM. CDR3 length equals 13 residues.